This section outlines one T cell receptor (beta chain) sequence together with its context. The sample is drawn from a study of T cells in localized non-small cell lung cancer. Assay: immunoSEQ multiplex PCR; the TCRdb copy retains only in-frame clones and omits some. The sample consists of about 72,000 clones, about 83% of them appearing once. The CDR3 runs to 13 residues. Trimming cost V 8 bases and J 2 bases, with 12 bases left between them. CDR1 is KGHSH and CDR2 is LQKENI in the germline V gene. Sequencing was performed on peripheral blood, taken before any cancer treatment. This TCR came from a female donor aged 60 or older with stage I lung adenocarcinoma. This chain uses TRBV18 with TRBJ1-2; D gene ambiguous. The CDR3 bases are TGTGCCAGCGTCAGCGCCATGAACTATGGCTACACCTTC. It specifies CASVSAMNYGYTF.